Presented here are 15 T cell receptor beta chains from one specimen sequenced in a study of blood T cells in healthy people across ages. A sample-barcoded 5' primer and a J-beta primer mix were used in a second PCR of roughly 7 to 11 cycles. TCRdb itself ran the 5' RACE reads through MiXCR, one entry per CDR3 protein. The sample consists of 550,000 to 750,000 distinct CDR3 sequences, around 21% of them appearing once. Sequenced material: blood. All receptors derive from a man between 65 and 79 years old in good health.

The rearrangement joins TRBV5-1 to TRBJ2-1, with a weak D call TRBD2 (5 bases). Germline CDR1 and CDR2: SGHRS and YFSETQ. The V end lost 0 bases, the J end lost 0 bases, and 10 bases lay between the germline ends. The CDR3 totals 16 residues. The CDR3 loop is CASSLGVGSSYNEQFF. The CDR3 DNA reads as TGCGCCAGCAGCTTGGGGGTGGGGAGCTCCTACAATGAGCAGTTCTTC.

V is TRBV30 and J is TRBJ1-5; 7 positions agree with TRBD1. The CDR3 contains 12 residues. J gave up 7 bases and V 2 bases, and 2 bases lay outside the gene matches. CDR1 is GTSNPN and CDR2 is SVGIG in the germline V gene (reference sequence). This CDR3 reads CAWSIQGQPQHF. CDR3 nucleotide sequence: TGTGCCTGGAGTATACAGGGGCAGCCCCAGCATTTT.

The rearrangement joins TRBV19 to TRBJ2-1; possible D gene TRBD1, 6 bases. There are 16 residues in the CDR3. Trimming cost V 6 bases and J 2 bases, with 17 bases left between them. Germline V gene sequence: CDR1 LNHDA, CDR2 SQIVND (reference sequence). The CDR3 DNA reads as TGTGCCAGTAGGGCGACAGTGGGGGCCCCCTACAATGAGCAGTTCTTC. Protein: CASRATVGAPYNEQFF.

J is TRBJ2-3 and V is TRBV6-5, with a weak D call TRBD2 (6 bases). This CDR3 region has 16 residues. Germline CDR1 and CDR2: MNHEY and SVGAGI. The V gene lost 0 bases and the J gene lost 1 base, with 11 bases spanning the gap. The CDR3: CASSYSGGGGTDTQYF. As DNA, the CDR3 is TGTGCCAGCAGTTACTCGGGGGGTGGAGGCACAGATACGCAGTATTTT.

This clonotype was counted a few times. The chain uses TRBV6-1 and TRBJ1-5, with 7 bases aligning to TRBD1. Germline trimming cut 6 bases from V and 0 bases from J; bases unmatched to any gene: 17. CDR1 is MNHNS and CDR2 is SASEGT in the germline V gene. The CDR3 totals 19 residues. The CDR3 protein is CASSATTDRDFYSNQPQHF. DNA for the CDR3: TGTGCCAGCAGCGCTACGACTGACAGGGATTTTTATAGCAATCAGCCCCAGCATTTT.

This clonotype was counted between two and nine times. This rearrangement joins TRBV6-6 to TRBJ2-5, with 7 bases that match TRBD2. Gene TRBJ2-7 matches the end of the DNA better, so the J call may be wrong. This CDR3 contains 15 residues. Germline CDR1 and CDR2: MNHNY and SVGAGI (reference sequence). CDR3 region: CANRGASGLSYEQYF. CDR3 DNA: TGTGCCAACAGAGGGGCTAGCGGCCTTTCCTACGAGCAGTACTTC.

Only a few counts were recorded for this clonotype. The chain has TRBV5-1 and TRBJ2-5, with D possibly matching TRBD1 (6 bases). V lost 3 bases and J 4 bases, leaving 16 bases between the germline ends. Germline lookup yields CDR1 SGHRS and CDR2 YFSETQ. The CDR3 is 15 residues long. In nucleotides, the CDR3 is TGCGCCAGCAGCTACAGGGAGTTCGGCAGAGAGACCCAGTACTTC. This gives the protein CASSYREFGRETQYF.

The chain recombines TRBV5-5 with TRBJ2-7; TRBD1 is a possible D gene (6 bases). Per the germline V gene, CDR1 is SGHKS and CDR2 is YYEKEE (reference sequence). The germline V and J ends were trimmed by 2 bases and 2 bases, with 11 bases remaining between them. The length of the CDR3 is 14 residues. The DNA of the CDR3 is TGTGCCAGCAGCTTACACAGGGTTGCCTACGAGCAGTACTTC. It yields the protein CASSLHRVAYEQYF.

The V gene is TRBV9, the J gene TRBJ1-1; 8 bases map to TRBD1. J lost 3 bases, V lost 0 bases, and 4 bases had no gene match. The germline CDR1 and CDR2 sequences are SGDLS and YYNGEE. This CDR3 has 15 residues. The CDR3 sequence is CASSVAGTGYTEAFF. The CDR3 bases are TGTGCCAGCAGCGTAGCCGGGACAGGATACACTGAAGCTTTCTTT.

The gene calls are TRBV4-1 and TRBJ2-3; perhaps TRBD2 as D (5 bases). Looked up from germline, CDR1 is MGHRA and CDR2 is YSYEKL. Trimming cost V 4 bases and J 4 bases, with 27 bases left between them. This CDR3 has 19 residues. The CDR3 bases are TGCGCCAGCAGCCGGGAGATGACGGTGGTTTTGGGCCGCGCAGATACGCAGTATTTT. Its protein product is CASSREMTVVLGRADTQYF.

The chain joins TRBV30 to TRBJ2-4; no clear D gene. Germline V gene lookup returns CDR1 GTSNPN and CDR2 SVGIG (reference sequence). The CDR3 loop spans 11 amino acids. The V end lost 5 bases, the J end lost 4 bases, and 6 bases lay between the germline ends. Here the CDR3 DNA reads TGTGCCTGGGGTGGGAAAAACATTCAGTACTTC. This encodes CAWGGKNIQYF.

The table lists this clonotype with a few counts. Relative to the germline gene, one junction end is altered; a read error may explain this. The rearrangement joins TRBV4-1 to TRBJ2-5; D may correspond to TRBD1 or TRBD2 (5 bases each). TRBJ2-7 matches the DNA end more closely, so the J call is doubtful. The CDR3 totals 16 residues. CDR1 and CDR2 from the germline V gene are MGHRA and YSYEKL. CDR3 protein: CAGSQGLRGGTCEQYF. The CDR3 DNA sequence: TGCGCCGGCAGCCAAGGACTCCGTGGGGGTACCTGCGAGCAGTACTTC.

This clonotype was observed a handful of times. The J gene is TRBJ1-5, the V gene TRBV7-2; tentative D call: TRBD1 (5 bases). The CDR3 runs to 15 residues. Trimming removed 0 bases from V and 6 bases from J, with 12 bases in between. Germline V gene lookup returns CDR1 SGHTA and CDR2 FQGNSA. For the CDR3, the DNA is TGTGCCAGCAGCTTAGCGAGGGGTTCGAGTCAGCCCCAGCATTTT. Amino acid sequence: CASSLARGSSQPQHF.

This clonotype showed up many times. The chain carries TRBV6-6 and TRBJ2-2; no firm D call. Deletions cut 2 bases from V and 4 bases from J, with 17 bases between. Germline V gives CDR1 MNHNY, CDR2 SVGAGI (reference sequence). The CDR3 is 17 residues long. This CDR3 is CASSYPVRTRGTGELFF. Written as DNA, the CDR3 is TGTGCCAGCAGTTACCCCGTTAGAACCCGAGGCACCGGGGAGCTGTTTTTT.

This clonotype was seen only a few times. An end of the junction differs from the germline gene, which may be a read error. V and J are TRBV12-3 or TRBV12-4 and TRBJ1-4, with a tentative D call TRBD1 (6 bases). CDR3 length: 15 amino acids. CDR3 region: CASSLASGANEKLFF. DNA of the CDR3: TGCGCCAGCAGTTTAGCGTCAGGGGCTAATGAAAAACTGTTTTTT.